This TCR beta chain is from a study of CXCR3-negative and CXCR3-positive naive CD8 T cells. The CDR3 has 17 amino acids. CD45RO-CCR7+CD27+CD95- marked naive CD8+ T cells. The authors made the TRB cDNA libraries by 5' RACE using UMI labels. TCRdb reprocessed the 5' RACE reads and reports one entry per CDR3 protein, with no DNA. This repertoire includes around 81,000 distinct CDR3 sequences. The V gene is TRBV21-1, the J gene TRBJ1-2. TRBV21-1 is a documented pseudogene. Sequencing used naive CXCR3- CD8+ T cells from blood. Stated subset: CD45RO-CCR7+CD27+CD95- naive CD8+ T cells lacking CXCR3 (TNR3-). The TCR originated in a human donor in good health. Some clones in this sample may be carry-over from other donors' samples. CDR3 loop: CASSKRRGQQVRYGYTF.